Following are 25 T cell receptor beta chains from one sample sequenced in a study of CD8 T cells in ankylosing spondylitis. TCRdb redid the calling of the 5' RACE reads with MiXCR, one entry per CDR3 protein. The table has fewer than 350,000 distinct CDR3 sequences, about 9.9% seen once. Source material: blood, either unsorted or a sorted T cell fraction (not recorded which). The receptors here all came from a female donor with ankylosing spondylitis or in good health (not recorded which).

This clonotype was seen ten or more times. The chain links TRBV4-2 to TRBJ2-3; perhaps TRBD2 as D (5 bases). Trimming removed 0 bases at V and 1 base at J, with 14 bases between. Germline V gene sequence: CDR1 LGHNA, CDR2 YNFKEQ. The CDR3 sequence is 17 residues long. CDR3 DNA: TGTGCCAGCAGCCAAGATGAGGGTGGTAGCGGCACAGATACGCAGTATTTT. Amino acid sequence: CASSQDEGGSGTDTQYF.

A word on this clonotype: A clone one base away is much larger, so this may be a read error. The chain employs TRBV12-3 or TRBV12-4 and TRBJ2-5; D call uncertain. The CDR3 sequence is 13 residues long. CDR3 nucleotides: TGTGCCGGCAGCTCGACGGTGGAGGAGACCCAGTACTTC. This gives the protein CAGSSTVEETQYF.

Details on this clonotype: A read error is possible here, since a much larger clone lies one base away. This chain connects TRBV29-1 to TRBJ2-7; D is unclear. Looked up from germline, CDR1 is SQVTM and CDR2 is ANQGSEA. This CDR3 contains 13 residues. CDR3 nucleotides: TGCAGCGTTGCAGAGGTAGTGGTTGGCGAGCAGTCCTTC. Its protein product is CSVAEVVVGEQSF.

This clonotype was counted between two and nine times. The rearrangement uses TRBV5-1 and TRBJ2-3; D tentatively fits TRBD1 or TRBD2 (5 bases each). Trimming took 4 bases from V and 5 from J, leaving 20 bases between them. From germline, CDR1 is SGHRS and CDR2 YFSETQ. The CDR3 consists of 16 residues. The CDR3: CASSLEGTLRGDTQYF. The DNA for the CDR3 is TGCGCCAGCAGCCTAGAGGGGACCCTGAGGGGAGATACGCAGTATTTT.

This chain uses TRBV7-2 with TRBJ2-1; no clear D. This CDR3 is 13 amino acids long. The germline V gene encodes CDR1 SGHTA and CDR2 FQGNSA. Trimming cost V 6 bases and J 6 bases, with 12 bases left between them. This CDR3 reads CASRGPVGNEQFF. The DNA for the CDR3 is TGTGCCAGCAGAGGGCCGGTTGGCAATGAGCAGTTCTTC.

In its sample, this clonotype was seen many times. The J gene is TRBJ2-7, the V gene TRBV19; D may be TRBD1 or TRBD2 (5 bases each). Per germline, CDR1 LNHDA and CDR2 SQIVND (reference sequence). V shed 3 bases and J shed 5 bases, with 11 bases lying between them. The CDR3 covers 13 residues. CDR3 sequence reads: CASSMREGDEQYF. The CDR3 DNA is TGTGCCAGTAGTATGAGGGAAGGGGACGAGCAGTACTTC.

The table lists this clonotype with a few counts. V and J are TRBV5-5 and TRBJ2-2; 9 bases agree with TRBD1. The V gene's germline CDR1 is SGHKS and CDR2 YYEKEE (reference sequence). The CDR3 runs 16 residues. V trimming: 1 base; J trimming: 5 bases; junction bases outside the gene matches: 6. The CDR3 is CASSLFETGGTGELFF. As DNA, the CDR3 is TGTGCCAGCAGCTTGTTCGAGACAGGGGGAACCGGGGAGCTGTTTTTT.

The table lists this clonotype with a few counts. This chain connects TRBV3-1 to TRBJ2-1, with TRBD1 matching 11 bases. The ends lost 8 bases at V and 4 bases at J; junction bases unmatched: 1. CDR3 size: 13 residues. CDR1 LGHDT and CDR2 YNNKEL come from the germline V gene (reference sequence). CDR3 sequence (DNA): TGTGCCAGCGGGGACAGGGGGTACAATGAGCAGTTCTTC. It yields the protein CASGDRGYNEQFF.

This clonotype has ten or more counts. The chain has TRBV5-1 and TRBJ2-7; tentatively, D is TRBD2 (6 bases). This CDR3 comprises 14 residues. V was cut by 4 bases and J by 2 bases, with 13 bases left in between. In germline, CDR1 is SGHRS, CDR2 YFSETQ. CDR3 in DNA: TGCGCCAGCAGCGGTAGCGGAGGCGCCTACGAGCAGTACTTC. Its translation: CASSGSGGAYEQYF.

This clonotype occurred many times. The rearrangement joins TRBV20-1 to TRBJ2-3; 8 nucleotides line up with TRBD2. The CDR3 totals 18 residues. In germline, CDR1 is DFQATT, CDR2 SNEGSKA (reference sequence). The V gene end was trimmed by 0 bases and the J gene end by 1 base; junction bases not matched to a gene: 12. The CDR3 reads CSARDAAGVSSGTDTQYF. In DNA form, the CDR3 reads TGCAGTGCTAGAGATGCAGCGGGGGTGTCTTCGGGCACAGATACGCAGTATTTT.

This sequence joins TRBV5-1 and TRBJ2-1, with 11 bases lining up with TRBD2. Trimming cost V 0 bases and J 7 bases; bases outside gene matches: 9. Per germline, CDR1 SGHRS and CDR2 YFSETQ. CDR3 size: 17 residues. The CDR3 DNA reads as TGCGCCAGCAGCTTGGATGCCGTAGCGGGGGGGCGGAATGAGCAGTTCTTC. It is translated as CASSLDAVAGGRNEQFF.

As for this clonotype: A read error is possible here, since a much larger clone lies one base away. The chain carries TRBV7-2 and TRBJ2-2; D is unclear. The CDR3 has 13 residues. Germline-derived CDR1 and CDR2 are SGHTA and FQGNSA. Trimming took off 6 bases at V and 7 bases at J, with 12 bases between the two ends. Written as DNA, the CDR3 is TGTACCAGCAGACAAATGGTTGTCGGGGAGCTGTTTTTT. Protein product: CTSRQMVVGELFF. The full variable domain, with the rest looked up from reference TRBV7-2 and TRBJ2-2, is GAGVSQSPSNKVTEKGKDVELRCDPISGHTALYWYRQSLGQGLEFLIYFQGNSAPDKSGLPSDRFSAERTGGSVSTLTIQRTQQEDSAVYLCTSRQMVVGELFFGEGSRLTVL.

The CDR3 DNA is TGTGCCAGCAGTAAAGGGACTAGCGGGTTCCAAGAGACCCAGTACTTC. As protein: CASSKGTSGFQETQYF. The chain couples TRBV25-1 to TRBJ2-5; 12 nucleotides align to TRBD2. V lost 5 bases to trimming and J lost 1 base; unmatched junction nucleotides: 5. The CDR3 has 16 amino acids. The germline gives CDR1 MGHDK, CDR2 SYGVNS.

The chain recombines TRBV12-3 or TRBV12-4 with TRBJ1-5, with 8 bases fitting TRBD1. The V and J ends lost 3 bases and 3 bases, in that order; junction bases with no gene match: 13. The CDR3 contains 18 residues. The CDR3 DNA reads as TGTGCCAGCAGTTTGAGGACAGGGAGCGATTACCCCAATCAGCCCCAGCATTTT. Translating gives CASSLRTGSDYPNQPQHF.

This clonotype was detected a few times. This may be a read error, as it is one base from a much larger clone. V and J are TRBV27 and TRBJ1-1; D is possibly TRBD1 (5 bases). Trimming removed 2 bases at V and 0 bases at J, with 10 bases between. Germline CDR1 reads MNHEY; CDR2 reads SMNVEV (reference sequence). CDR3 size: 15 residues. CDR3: CASSLAWGMNTEAFF. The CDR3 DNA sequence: TGTGCCAGCAGTTTAGCGTGGGGGATGAACACTGAAGCTTTCTTT.

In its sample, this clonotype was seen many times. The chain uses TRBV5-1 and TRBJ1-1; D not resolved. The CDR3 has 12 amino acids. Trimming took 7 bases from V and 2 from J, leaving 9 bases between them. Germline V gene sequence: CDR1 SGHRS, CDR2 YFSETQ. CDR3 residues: CASRWGNTEAFF. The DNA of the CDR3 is TGCGCCAGCCGGTGGGGAAACACTGAAGCTTTCTTT.

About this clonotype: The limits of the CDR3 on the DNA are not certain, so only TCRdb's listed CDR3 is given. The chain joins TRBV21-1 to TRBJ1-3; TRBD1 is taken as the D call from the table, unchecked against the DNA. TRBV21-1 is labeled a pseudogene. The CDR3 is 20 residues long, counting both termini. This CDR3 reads CASSKASVGVGSNSGNTIYF.

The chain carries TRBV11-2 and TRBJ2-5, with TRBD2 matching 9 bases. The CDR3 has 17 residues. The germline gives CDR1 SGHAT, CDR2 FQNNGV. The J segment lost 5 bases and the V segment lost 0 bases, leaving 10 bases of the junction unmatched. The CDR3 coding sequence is TGTGCCAGCAGCTTAGATCGAGTAGCGGGGGATTTTGAGACCCAGTACTTC. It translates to CASSLDRVAGDFETQYF. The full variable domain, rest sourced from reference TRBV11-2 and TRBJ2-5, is EAGVAQSPRYKIIEKRQSVAFWCNPISGHATLYWYQQILGQGPKLLIQFQNNGVVDDSQLPKDRFSAERLKGVDSTLKIQPAKLEDSAVYLCASSLDRVAGDFETQYFGPGTRLLVL.

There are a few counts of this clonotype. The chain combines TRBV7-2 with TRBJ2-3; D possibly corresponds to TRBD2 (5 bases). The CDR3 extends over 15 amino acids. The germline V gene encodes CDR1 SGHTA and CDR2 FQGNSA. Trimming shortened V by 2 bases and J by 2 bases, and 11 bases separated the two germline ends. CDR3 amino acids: CASSLRAANTDTQYF. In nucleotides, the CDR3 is TGTGCCAGCAGCTTAAGAGCGGCGAACACAGATACGCAGTATTTT.

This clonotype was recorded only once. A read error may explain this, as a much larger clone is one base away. The CDR3 region is CATSSGAGGRYSNQPRHF. The CDR3 nucleotides read TGTGCCACCAGCAGTGGGGCAGGAGGAAGGTATAGCAATCAGCCCCGGCATTTT. The rearrangement links TRBV15 to TRBJ1-5, with D perhaps TRBD1 (5 bases). The CDR3 covers 18 residues. Looked up from germline, CDR1 is LNHNV and CDR2 is YYDKDF (reference sequence).

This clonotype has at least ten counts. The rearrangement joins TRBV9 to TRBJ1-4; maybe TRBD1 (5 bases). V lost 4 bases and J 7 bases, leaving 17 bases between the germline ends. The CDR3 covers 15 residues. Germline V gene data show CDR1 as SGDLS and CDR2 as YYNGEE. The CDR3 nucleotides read TGTGCCAGCAGCCCGGGACCTCGGGAGGGTGAAAAACTGTTTTTT. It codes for CASSPGPREGEKLFF. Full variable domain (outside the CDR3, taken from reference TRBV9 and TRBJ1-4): DSGVTQTPKHLITATGQRVTLRCSPRSGDLSVYWYQQSLDQGLQFLIQYYNGEERAKGNILERFSAQQFPDLHSELNLSSLELGDSALYFCASSPGPREGEKLFFGSGTQLSVL.

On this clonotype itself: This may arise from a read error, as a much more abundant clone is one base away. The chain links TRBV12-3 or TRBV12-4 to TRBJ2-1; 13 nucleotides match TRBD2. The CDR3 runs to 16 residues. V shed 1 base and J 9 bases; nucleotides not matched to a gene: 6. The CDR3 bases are TGTGCCAGCAGTTTAGGGGGACTAGCGGGAATCATTGAGCAGTTCTTC. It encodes CASSLGGLAGIIEQFF.

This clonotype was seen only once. The CDR3 DNA sequence: TGCAGTGCTCTAGATCGCCCGCACACCGGGGAGCTGTTTTTT. Translated, it gives CSALDRPHTGELFF. The V and J genes are TRBV20-1 and TRBJ2-2; D gene ambiguous. This CDR3 is built from 14 residues. Trimming removed 5 bases at V and 3 bases at J, with 13 bases between. The germline V gene has CDR1 DFQATT and CDR2 SNEGSKA (reference sequence).

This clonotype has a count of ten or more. This chain's CDR3 is CSARVKGYEQYF. The CDR3 region has the DNA TGCAGTGCTAGAGTAAAGGGCTACGAGCAGTACTTC. The chain uses TRBV20-1 and TRBJ2-7; unclear D gene. This CDR3 contains 12 residues. Germline lookup yields CDR1 DFQATT and CDR2 SNEGSKA (reference sequence). V lost 1 base, J lost 3 bases, and 7 bases lay in between.

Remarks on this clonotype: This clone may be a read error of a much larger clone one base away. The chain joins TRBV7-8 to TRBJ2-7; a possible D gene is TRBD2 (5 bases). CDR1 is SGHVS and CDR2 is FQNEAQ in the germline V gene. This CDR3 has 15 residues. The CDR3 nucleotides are TGTGCCAGCAGCCCTCTTAACGGGATAGCCTACGAGGAGTACTTC. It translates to CASSPLNGIAYEEYF.